What follows are 25 T cell receptor beta chains derived from one specimen sequenced in a study of T-cell memory formation after mild COVID-19. TCRdb re-called the 5' RACE reads with MiXCR, one entry per CDR3 protein. The table lists approximately 82,000 distinct CDR3 sequences, roughly 13% of them singletons, with 41% in the top ten. The material sequenced was PBMCs or a T cell subset sorted from them (not recorded which). The source of these receptors is a man in his late teens or twenties who had mild COVID-19 (a few samples of this study predate the infection). Cell type and time point are not known.

The rearrangement links TRBV7-9 to TRBJ1-6; TRBD1 matches at 9 bases. Germline-derived CDR1 and CDR2 are SEHNR and FQNEAQ (reference sequence). The CDR3 is 21 residues long. The V segment lost 6 bases and the J segment 6 bases; nucleotides outside the gene matches: 24. CDR3 region: CASSFSIGTGMVRFGNSPLHF. CDR3 nucleotide sequence: TGTGCCAGCAGTTTCTCGATCGGGACAGGGATGGTTCGGTTTGGTAATTCACCCCTCCACTTT.

The table lists this clonotype with a few counts. The chain joins TRBV9 to TRBJ1-6; D might be TRBD1 (6 bases). Trimming stripped 4 bases from V and 10 bases from J, with 18 bases between. The CDR3 runs 15 residues. In germline, CDR1 is SGDLS, CDR2 YYNGEE. The CDR3 sequence: CASSPRDKSLSPLHF. The CDR3 DNA is TGTGCCAGCAGCCCGAGGGACAAGTCTCTATCACCCCTCCACTTT.

Only a few counts were recorded for this clonotype. V is TRBV7-9 and J is TRBJ1-1; possible D gene TRBD1, 6 bases. Deletions cut 4 bases from V and 5 bases from J, with 8 bases between. There are 12 residues in the CDR3. Germline V CDR1 and CDR2: SEHNR, FQNEAQ (reference sequence). CDR3 region: CASSSGTTEAFF. The CDR3 DNA sequence: TGTGCCAGCAGCTCTGGGACAACTGAAGCTTTCTTT.

V usage is TRBV11-2 and J usage is TRBJ2-7; D not certain. Trimming removed 5 bases from V and 0 bases from J, with 11 bases in between. Germline V CDR1 and CDR2: SGHAT, FQNNGV. There are 14 residues in the CDR3. This CDR3 is CASSLLGPSYEQYF. The DNA for the CDR3 is TGTGCCAGCAGCCTTCTCGGTCCCTCCTACGAGCAGTACTTC.

This chain uses TRBV27 with TRBJ1-1, with TRBD1 identical over 7 bases. Germline lookup yields CDR1 MNHEY and CDR2 SMNVEV (reference sequence). The CDR3 contains 13 residues. The trim removed 6 bases at V and 2 bases at J, leaving 3 bases unmatched. The CDR3 DNA follows: TGTGCCAGCAGGTACAGGGGAAACACTGAAGCTTTCTTT. It encodes CASRYRGNTEAFF.

This clonotype came up many times. The J gene is TRBJ2-7, the V gene TRBV20-1; 10 bases are a match to TRBD1. The trim removed 1 base at V and 6 bases at J, leaving 6 bases unmatched. CDR3 length: 14 residues. In germline, CDR1 is DFQATT, CDR2 SNEGSKA (reference sequence). CDR3 sequence: CSARVRDRGSEQYF. CDR3 bases: TGCAGTGCTAGAGTTCGGGACAGGGGTTCCGAGCAGTACTTC.

This chain uses TRBV29-1 with TRBJ1-2; unclear D gene. In germline, CDR1 is SQVTM, CDR2 ANQGSEA. V lost 3 bases to trimming and J lost 3 bases, with 5 bases between them. This CDR3 spans 11 amino acids. The CDR3 protein is CSVDQDYGYTF. DNA for the CDR3: TGCAGCGTTGACCAGGACTATGGCTACACCTTC. Combining the CDR3 with reference TRBV29-1 and TRBJ1-2 gives the whole variable domain SAVISQKPSRDICQRGTSLTIQCQVDSQVTMMFWYRQQPGQSLTLIATANQGSEATYESGFVIDKFPISRPNLTFSTLTVSNMSPEDSSIYLCSVDQDYGYTFGSGTRLTVV.

This rearrangement joins TRBV6-2 or TRBV6-3 to TRBJ2-1, with D possibly being TRBD2 (6 bases). This CDR3 contains 16 residues. Germline lookup yields CDR1 MNHEY and CDR2 SVGEGT. Trimming shortened V by 0 bases and J by 5 bases, and 14 bases separated the two germline ends. The CDR3 spells CASSYSTTQRDNEQFF. CDR3 bases: TGTGCCAGCAGTTACTCGACTACCCAGCGGGACAATGAGCAGTTCTTC.

In its sample, this clonotype was seen a few times. V and J are TRBV7-9 and TRBJ2-1, with 7 bases lining up with TRBD1. Per the germline V gene, CDR1 is SEHNR and CDR2 is FQNEAQ (reference sequence). There are 15 residues in the CDR3. V was clipped by 5 bases and J by 0 bases; unmatched bases: 4. CDR3 protein: CASSADRVSYNEQFF. CDR3 in DNA: TGTGCCAGCAGCGCAGACAGGGTCTCCTACAATGAGCAGTTCTTC.

The V and J genes are TRBV6-5 and TRBJ2-7; tentatively, D is TRBD1 (5 bases). Germline CDR1 reads MNHEY; CDR2 reads SVGAGI. Trimming shortened V by 2 bases and J by 4 bases, and 12 bases separated the two germline ends. The CDR3 contains 14 residues. This CDR3 reads CASSYQGPGYEQYF. The DNA of the CDR3 is TGTGCCAGCAGTTACCAGGGCCCCGGATACGAGCAGTACTTC.

The chain joins TRBV7-3 to TRBJ2-3, with TRBD2 identical over 7 bases. After removal of 0 bases from V and 0 bases from J, the junction contained 3 bases not matched to a gene. CDR3 length: 16 amino acids. CDR1 and CDR2 (germline): SGHTA, FQGTGA. As DNA, the CDR3 is TGTGCCAGCAGCTTAACGGCTAGCGGTAGCACAGATACGCAGTATTTT. It encodes CASSLTASGSTDTQYF.

This chain links TRBV4-1 with TRBJ2-5; 7 nucleotides line up with TRBD2. Trimming at V came to 1 base and at J to 2 bases, leaving 7 bases not matched to a gene. The germline CDR1 and CDR2 sequences are MGHRA and YSYEKL. The CDR3 has 16 amino acids. CDR3 protein: CASSQGVLGGQETQYF. As DNA, the CDR3 is TGCGCCAGCAGCCAAGGGGTACTGGGGGGGCAAGAGACCCAGTACTTC.

This rearrangement joins TRBV2 to TRBJ1-3, with D hard to call. This CDR3 contains 16 residues. V gave up 3 bases and J gave up 3 bases, with 15 bases separating them. Germline V CDR1 and CDR2: SNHLY, FYNNEI. CDR3: CASSEAGGLSGNTIYF. The CDR3 nucleotides are TGTGCCAGCAGTGAGGCGGGCGGTCTTAGTGGAAACACCATATATTTT.

This clonotype was counted a few times. V and J are TRBV5-1 and TRBJ1-1, with 8 nucleotides matching TRBD1. The CDR3 consists of 15 residues. The germline V gene encodes CDR1 SGHRS and CDR2 YFSETQ. The V and J ends lost 9 bases and 3 bases, in that order; junction bases with no gene match: 13. CDR3 protein: CATSLTAGGHTEAFF. In DNA form, the CDR3 reads TGCGCCACCAGTTTAACCGCAGGGGGCCACACTGAAGCTTTCTTT. Full variable domain (rest looked up from reference TRBV5-1 and TRBJ1-1): KAGVTQTPRYLIKTRGQQVTLSCSPISGHRSVSWYQQTPGQGLQFLFEYFSETQRNKGNFPGRFSGRQFSNSRSEMNVSTLELGDSALYLCATSLTAGGHTEAFFGQGTRLTVV.

This clonotype has more than one count but fewer than ten. V gene TRBV20-1 combines with J gene TRBJ2-7; D is possibly TRBD1 (6 bases). The CDR3 covers 13 residues. Germline CDR1 DFQATT, CDR2 SNEGSKA (reference sequence). V lost 5 bases and J 2 bases, leaving 13 bases between the germline ends. The CDR3 is CSARQGPTYEQYF. CDR3 coding DNA: TGCAGTGCTCGTCAGGGGCCGACCTACGAGCAGTACTTC.

The sample holds a few counts of this clonotype. The chain is built from TRBV27 and TRBJ2-1, with 7 bases identical to TRBD2. The ends lost 2 bases at V and 6 bases at J; junction bases unmatched: 7. The CDR3 is 15 amino acids. Per germline, CDR1 MNHEY and CDR2 SMNVEV (reference sequence). The CDR3 DNA reads TGTGCCAGCAGTTTAGCGAGCGGGGCAACCAATGAGCAGTTCTTC. Encoded protein: CASSLASGATNEQFF.

This clonotype was seen at least ten times. The chain combines TRBV4-1 with TRBJ2-1, with TRBD2 matching over 15 bases. The germline V gene has CDR1 MGHRA and CDR2 YSYEKL. This CDR3 is built from 15 residues. V lost 4 bases to trimming and J lost 8 bases; unmatched junction nucleotides: 3. As DNA, the CDR3 is TGCGCCAGCAGCCCCGGGACTAGCGGGGGGTATGAGCAGTTCTTC. This codes for CASSPGTSGGYEQFF.

This clonotype was seen only a few times. The chain joins TRBV10-3 to TRBJ1-5, with D possibly matching TRBD1 (6 bases). The CDR3 extends over 14 amino acids. V was cut by 10 bases and J by 0 bases, with 13 bases left in between. Germline lookup yields CDR1 ENHRY and CDR2 SYGVKD. CDR3 region: CATRTESSNQPQHF. The CDR3 region has the DNA TGTGCCACCAGGACAGAGTCTAGCAATCAGCCCCAGCATTTT.

This clonotype turned up a few times. V is TRBV6-5 and J is TRBJ1-1, with D unclear. Germline V gene data show CDR1 as MNHEY and CDR2 as SVGAGI. Deletions cut 2 bases from V and 7 bases from J, with 11 bases between. There are 13 residues in the CDR3. The CDR3, as DNA: TGTGCCAGCAGTTACGACGTGGCAGATGAAGCTTTCTTT. Its protein is CASSYDVADEAFF.

The chain recombines TRBV5-1 with TRBJ2-1; 14 bases fit TRBD2. V gave up 0 bases and J gave up 6 bases; unmatched junction bases: 2. This CDR3 is built from 16 residues. Per germline, CDR1 SGHRS and CDR2 YFSETQ. This chain's CDR3 is CASSLETSGGANEQFF. The CDR3 DNA sequence: TGCGCCAGCAGCTTGGAGACTAGCGGGGGGGCCAATGAGCAGTTCTTC.

This rearrangement joins TRBV9 to TRBJ1-2, with D possibly TRBD1 on 6 matching bases. The CDR3 length is 15 residues. Germline CDR1 reads SGDLS; CDR2 reads YYNGEE. V lost 0 bases and J lost 4, with 13 bases in between. DNA of the CDR3: TGTGCCAGCAGCGTAGGTCAGGGGCGCGTCTATGGCTACACCTTC. It translates to CASSVGQGRVYGYTF.

This clonotype was seen more than once but under ten times. This sequence joins TRBV29-1 and TRBJ1-2; D remains unclear. CDR3 size: 12 residues. The V and J ends lost 8 bases and 7 bases respectively, with 17 bases between them. Germline values: CDR1 SQVTM, CDR2 ANQGSEA. CDR3 region: CSSEARTGGYTF. Here the CDR3 DNA reads TGCAGCTCCGAAGCGCGGACGGGTGGCTACACCTTC.

This chain joins TRBV28 and TRBJ1-2; no reliable D call. The V end lost 6 bases, the J end lost 6 bases, and 26 bases lay between the germline ends. In germline, CDR1 is MDHEN, CDR2 SYDVKM. There are 17 residues in the CDR3. The CDR3 DNA is TGTGCCAGCAGCCCTGGTCAGGTTGGCCGGGTTGTTGATGGCTACACCTTC. As protein: CASSPGQVGRVVDGYTF.

This clonotype was observed a few times. V and J are TRBV6-5 and TRBJ2-3; 7 bases align to TRBD2. Losses at the gene ends were 0 bases for V and 4 bases for J; bases not matched to a gene: 4. Looked up from germline, CDR1 is MNHEY and CDR2 is SVGAGI. CDR3 size: 15 residues. CDR3 protein: CASSYSRGNSDTQYF. Written as DNA, the CDR3 is TGTGCCAGCAGTTACTCGCGGGGGAATTCAGATACGCAGTATTTT.

This clonotype was detected only once. The CDR3 spells CSARFRQGYTGELFF. CDR3 nucleotide sequence: TGCAGTGCTAGGTTCCGCCAGGGGTACACCGGGGAGCTGTTTTTT. The chain is built from TRBV20-1 and TRBJ2-2; tentative D call: TRBD1 (6 bases). The germline V gene has CDR1 DFQATT and CDR2 SNEGSKA (reference sequence). Trimming removed 3 bases from V and 3 bases from J, with 14 bases in between. The CDR3 totals 15 residues.